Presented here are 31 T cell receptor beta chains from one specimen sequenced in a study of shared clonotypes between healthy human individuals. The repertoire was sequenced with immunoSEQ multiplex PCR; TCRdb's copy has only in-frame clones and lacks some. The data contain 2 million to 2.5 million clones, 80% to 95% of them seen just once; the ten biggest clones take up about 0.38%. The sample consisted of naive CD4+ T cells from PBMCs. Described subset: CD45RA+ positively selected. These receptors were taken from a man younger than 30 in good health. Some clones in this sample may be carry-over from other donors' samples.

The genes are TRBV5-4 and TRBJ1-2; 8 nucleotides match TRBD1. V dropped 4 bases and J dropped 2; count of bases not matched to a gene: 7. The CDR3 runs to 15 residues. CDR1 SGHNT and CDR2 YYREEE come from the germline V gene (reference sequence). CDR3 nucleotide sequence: TGTGCCAGCAGCCCGCGGACAGGGACAAACTATGGCTACACCTTC. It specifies CASSPRTGTNYGYTF.

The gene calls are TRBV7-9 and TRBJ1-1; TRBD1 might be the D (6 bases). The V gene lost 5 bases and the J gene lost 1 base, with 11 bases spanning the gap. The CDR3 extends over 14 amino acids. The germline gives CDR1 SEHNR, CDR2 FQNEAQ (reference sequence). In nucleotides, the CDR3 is TGTGCCAGCAGCGTACAGGGAGGGAACACTGAAGCTTTCTTT. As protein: CASSVQGGNTEAFF. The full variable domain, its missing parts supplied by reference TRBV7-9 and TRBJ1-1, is DTGVSQNPRHKITKRGQNVTFRCDPISEHNRLYWYRQTLGQGPEFLTYFQNEAQLEKSRLLSDRFSAERPKGSFSTLEIQRTEQGDSAMYLCASSVQGGNTEAFFGQGTRLTVV.

The CDR3 DNA follows: TGTGCCAGCAGTTTATATGGGACTAGCGGGAGGAGCTACGAGCAGTACTTC. Translating it yields CASSLYGTSGRSYEQYF. This chain connects TRBV28 to TRBJ2-7, with 15 nucleotides matching TRBD2. With V trimmed by 1 base and J by 3 bases, 4 bases remained unmatched. Germline V gene data show CDR1 as MDHEN and CDR2 as SYDVKM. CDR3 length: 17 amino acids.

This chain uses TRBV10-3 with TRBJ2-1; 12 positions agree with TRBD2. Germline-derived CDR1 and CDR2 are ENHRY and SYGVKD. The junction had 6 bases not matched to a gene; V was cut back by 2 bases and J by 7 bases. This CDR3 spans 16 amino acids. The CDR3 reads CAISEALAGGQNEQFF. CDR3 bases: TGTGCCATCAGTGAGGCTCTAGCGGGGGGGCAGAATGAGCAGTTCTTC.

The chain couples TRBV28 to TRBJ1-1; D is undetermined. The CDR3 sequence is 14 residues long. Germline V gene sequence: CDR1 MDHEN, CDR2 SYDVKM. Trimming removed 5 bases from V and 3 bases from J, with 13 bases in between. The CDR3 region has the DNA TGTGCCAGCAGTGCCCCTCGATACCACACTGAAGCTTTCTTT. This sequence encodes CASSAPRYHTEAFF.

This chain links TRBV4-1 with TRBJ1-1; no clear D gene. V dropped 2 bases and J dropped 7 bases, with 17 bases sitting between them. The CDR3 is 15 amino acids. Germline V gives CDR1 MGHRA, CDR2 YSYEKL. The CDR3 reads CASSQPTSGRGEAFF. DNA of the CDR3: TGCGCCAGCAGCCAACCTACAAGCGGACGGGGTGAAGCTTTCTTT.

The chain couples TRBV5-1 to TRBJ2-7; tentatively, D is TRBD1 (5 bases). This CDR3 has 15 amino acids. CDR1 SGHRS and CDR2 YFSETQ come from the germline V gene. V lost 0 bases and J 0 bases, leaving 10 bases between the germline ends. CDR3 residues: CASSLGQSASYEQYF. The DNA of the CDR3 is TGCGCCAGCAGCTTGGGACAGTCTGCCTCCTACGAGCAGTACTTC.

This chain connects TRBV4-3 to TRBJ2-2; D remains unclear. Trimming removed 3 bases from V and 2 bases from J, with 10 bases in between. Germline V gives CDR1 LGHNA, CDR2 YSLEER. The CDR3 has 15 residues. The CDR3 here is CASSHLWLNTGELFF. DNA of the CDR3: TGCGCCAGCAGCCATTTGTGGCTTAACACCGGGGAGCTGTTTTTT.

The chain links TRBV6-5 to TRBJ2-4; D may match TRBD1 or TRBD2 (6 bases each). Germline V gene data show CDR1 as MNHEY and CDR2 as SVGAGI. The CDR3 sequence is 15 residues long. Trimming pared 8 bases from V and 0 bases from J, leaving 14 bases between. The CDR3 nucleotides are TGTGCCAGCGGGAAACAGGGACTAGCCAAAAACATTCAGTACTTC. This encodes CASGKQGLAKNIQYF.

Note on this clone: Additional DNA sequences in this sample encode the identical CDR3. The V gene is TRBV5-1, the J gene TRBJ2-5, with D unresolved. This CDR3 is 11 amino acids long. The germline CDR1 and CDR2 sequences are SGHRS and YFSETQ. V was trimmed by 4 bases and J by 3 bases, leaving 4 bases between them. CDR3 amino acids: CASSVKETQYF. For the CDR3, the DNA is TGCGCCAGCAGCGTCAAAGAGACCCAGTACTTC.

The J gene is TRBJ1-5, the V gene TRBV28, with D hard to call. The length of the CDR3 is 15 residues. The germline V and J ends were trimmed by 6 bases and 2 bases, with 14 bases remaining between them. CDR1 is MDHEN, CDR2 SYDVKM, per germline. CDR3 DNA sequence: TGTGCCAGCAGCGCTCAGGTGGCCCGCAATCAGCCCCAGCATTTT. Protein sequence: CASSAQVARNQPQHF.

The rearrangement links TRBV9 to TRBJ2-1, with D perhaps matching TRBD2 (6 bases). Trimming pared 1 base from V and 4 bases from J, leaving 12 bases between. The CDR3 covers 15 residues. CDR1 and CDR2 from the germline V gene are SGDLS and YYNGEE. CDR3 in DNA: TGTGCCAGCAGCGTAAGAGCTAGCGAGTACAATGAGCAGTTCTTC. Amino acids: CASSVRASEYNEQFF.

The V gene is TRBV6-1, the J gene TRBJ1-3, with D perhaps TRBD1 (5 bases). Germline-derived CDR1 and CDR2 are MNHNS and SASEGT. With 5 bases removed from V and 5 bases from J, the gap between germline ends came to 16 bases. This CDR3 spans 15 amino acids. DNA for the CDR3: TGTGCCAGCAGTTCCGGGGGGGTTGCGAGAAACACCATATATTTT. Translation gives CASSSGGVARNTIYF.

The CDR3 protein is CASSFPGRGGVTQYF. CDR3 DNA: TGTGCCAGCAGTTTCCCCGGACGGGGGGGCGTTACGCAGTATTTT. This chain uses TRBV28 with TRBJ2-3; 8 bases fit TRBD2. The ends lost 3 bases at V and 8 bases at J; junction bases unmatched: 10. In germline, CDR1 is MDHEN, CDR2 SYDVKM. There are 15 residues in the CDR3. The variable domain in full, completed from reference TRBV28 and TRBJ2-3, reads DVKVTQSSRYLVKRTGEKVFLECVQDMDHENMFWYRQDPGLGLRLIYFSYDVKMKEKGDIPEGYSVSREKKERFSLILESASTNQTSMYLCASSFPGRGGVTQYFGPGTRLTVL.

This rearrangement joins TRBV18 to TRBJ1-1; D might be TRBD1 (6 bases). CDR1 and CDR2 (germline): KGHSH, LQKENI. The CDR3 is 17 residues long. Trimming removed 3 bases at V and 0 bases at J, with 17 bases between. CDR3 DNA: TGTGCCAGCTCACCGAGAGTACAGGGTTGGATGAACACTGAAGCTTTCTTT. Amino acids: CASSPRVQGWMNTEAFF.

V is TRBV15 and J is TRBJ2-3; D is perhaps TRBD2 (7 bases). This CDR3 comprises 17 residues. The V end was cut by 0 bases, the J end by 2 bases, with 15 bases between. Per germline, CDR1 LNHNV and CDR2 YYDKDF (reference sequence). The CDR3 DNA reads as TGTGCCACCAGCAGAGATTTGGGGGGGCGCAACACAGATACGCAGTATTTT. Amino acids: CATSRDLGGRNTDTQYF.

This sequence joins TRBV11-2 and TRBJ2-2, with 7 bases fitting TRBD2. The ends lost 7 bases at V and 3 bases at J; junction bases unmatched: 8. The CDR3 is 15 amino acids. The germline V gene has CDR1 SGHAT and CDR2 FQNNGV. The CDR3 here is CASIPRGRYTGELFF. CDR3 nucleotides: TGTGCCAGCATCCCCCGCGGGAGATACACCGGGGAGCTGTTTTTT.

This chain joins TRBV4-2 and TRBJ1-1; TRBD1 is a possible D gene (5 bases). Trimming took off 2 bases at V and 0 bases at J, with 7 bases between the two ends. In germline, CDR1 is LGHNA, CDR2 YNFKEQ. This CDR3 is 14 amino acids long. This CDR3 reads CASSQPGLNTEAFF. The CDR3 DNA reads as TGTGCCAGCAGCCAACCAGGGTTGAACACTGAAGCTTTCTTT.

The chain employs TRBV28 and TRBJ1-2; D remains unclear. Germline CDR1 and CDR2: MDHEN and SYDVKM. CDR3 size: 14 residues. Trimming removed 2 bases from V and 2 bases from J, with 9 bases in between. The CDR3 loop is CASSLSGVNYGYTF. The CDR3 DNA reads TGTGCCAGCAGTTTAAGTGGCGTAAACTATGGCTACACCTTC.

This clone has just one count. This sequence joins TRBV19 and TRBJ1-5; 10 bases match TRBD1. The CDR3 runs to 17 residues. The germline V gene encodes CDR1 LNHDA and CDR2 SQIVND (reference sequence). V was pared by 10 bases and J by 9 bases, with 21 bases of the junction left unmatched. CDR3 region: CATRHSGTGVRFWPQHF. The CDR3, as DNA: TGTGCCACCCGACACTCCGGGACAGGGGTTAGGTTTTGGCCCCAGCATTTT.

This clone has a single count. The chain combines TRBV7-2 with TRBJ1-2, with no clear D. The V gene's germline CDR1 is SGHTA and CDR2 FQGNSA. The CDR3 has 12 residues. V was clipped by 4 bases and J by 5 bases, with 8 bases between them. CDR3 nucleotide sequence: TGTGCCAGCAGCTCCCGAACTTATGGCTACACCTTC. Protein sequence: CASSSRTYGYTF.

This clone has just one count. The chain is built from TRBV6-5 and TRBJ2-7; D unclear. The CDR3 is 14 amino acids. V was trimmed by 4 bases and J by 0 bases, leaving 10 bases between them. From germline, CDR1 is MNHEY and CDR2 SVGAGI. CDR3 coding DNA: TGTGCCAGCAGTTCCAGCGTTCCCTCCTACGAGCAGTACTTC. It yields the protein CASSSSVPSYEQYF.

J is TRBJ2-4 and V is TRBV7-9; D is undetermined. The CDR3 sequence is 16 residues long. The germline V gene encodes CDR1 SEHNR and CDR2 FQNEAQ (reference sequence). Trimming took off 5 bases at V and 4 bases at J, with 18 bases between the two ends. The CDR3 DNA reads TGTGCCAGCAGCCCGGGCCCACATCGGGCTAAAAACATTCAGTACTTC. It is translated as CASSPGPHRAKNIQYF.

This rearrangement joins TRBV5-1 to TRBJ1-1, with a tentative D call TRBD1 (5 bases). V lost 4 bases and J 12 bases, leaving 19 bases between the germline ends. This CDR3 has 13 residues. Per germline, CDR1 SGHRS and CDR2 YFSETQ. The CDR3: CASSQDGRERTFF. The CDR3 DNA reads TGCGCCAGCAGCCAGGACGGCAGGGAGAGGACTTTCTTT.

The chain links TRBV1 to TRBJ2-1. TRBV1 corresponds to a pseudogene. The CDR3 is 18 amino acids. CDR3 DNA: TGCACCAGCAGCCGGTTTCATGGTGGGGATTCACAATTCAATGAGCAGTTCTTC. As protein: CTSSRFHGGDSQFNEQFF.

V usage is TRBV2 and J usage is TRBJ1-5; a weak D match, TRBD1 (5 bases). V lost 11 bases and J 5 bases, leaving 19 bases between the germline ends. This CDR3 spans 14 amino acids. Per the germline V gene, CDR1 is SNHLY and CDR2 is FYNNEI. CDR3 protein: CASARTSLDQPQHF. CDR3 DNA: TGTGCCTCCGCTCGGACAAGCCTCGATCAGCCCCAGCATTTT.

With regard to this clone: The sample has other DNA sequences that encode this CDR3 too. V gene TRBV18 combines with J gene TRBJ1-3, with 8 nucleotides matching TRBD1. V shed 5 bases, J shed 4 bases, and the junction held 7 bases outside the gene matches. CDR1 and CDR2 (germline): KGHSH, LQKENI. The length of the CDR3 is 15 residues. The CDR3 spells CASSAGQGGGNTIYF. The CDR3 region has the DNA TGTGCCAGCTCAGCCGGACAGGGTGGCGGAAACACCATATATTTT.

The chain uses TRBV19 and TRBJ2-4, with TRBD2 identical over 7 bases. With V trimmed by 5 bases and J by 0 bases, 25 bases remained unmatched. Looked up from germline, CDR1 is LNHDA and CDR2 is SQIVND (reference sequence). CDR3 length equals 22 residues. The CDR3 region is CASSPKLLVGGRAPLAKNIQYF. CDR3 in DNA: TGTGCCAGTAGTCCAAAGCTCCTGGTTGGCGGGAGAGCGCCACTAGCCAAAAACATTCAGTACTTC.

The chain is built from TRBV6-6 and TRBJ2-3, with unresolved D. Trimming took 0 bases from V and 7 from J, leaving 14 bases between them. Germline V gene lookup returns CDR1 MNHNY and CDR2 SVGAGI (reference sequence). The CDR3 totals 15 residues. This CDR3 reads CASSYSSVRRNTQYF. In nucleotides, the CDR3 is TGTGCCAGCAGTTACTCTTCCGTCCGAAGGAATACGCAGTATTTT.

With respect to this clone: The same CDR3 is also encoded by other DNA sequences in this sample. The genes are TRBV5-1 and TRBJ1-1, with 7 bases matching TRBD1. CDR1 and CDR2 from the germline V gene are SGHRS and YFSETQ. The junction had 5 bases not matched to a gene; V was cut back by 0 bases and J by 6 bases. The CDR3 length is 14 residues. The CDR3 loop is CASSLGGGEAEAFF. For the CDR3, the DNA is TGCGCCAGCAGCTTGGGAGGGGGCGAGGCTGAAGCTTTCTTT.

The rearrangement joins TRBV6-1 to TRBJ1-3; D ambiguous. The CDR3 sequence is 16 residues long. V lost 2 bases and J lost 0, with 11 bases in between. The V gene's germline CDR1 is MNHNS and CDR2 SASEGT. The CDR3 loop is CASSESRVSSGNTIYF. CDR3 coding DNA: TGTGCCAGCAGTGAATCAAGGGTCTCCTCTGGAAACACCATATATTTT.